The next 27 T cell receptor beta chains were all read from a single sample in a study of blood T cell repertoires in COVID-19. Using immunoSEQ multiplex PCR, the repertoire was profiled, and TCRdb retains in-frame clones only, with some absent. This table has roughly 250,000 clones, around four fifths appearing once. The specimen was peripheral blood. All receptors come from a middle-aged man with acute or convalescent COVID-19.

This clone was detected a few times. The V gene is TRBV15, the J gene TRBJ1-5, with 7 positions matching TRBD1. Trimming took 4 bases from V and 4 from J; bases not matched to a gene: 4. CDR1 LNHNV and CDR2 YYDKDF come from the germline V gene (reference sequence). The CDR3 length is 14 residues. The DNA of the CDR3 is TGTGCCACCAGCATCGGGACAGAAAATCAGCCCCAGCATTTT. Protein product: CATSIGTENQPQHF.

J is TRBJ1-5 and V is TRBV6-5, with 9 bases identical to TRBD1. Trimming at V came to 6 bases and at J to 6 bases, leaving 9 bases not matched to a gene. Germline loops: CDR1 MNHEY, CDR2 SVGAGI. CDR3 length: 15 amino acids. The CDR3 loop is CASSPGQGSSQPQHF. The CDR3 DNA reads as TGTGCCAGCAGCCCAGGACAGGGGTCTAGTCAGCCCCAGCATTTT.

This clone was detected only once. The CDR3 DNA reads as TGTGCCAGCAGCGTAGGGGCTAGATTAGGGGACGAGCAGTACTTC. Protein: CASSVGARLGDEQYF. The chain is built from TRBV9 and TRBJ2-7, with D maybe TRBD1 (5 bases). CDR1 is SGDLS and CDR2 is YYNGEE in the germline V gene. This CDR3 spans 15 amino acids. V shed 0 bases and J shed 5 bases, with 15 bases lying between them.

The genes are TRBV5-1 and TRBJ2-2; perhaps TRBD2 as D (6 bases). The CDR3 has 16 residues. V shed 0 bases and J shed 0 bases, with 9 bases lying between them. CDR1 and CDR2 from the germline V gene are SGHRS and YFSETQ. The CDR3 protein is CASSLGRGTNTGELFF. For the CDR3, the DNA is TGCGCCAGCAGCTTGGGACGCGGGACGAACACCGGGGAGCTGTTTTTT.

The rearrangement uses TRBV9 and TRBJ1-6, with unresolved D. Germline CDR1 SGDLS, CDR2 YYNGEE. Trimming stripped 1 base from V and 5 bases from J, with 10 bases between. The CDR3 extends over 15 amino acids. The CDR3 loop is CASSVREWDNSPLHF. The CDR3 coding sequence is TGTGCCAGCAGCGTACGGGAATGGGATAATTCACCCCTCCACTTT.

This clone appeared a few times. The chain combines TRBV27 with TRBJ2-7; 13 positions match TRBD2. The V gene end was trimmed by 6 bases and the J gene end by 1 base; junction bases not matched to a gene: 6. Germline V CDR1 and CDR2: MNHEY, SMNVEV (reference sequence). This CDR3 is built from 16 residues. The CDR3 sequence is CASSRTSGRDSYEQYF. In DNA form, the CDR3 reads TGTGCCAGCAGCCGCACTAGCGGGAGGGATTCCTACGAGCAGTACTTC.

This sequence joins TRBV9 and TRBJ1-2; 12 nucleotides agree with TRBD1. The CDR3 totals 15 residues. V was clipped by 0 bases and J by 6 bases; unmatched bases: 3. Germline CDR1 SGDLS, CDR2 YYNGEE. CDR3 protein: CASSVGGDRGHGYTF. The CDR3 DNA reads as TGTGCCAGCAGCGTAGGAGGGGACAGGGGGCATGGCTACACCTTC.

The genes are TRBV9 and TRBJ2-3; weak D call: TRBD2 (6 bases). The ends were cut back, 0 bases at V and 2 bases at J, with 10 bases in the middle. CDR3 length: 15 residues. CDR1 SGDLS and CDR2 YYNGEE come from the germline V gene. The CDR3 nucleotides are TGTGCCAGCAGCGTAGATGCGGGGACCACAGATACGCAGTATTTT. It specifies CASSVDAGTTDTQYF.

The CDR3 sequence is CASSPFAGGNSGANVLTF. The CDR3 nucleotides are TGTGCCAGCTCACCATTTGCAGGGGGTAACTCTGGGGCCAACGTCCTGACTTTC. The V call is TRBV18, the J call TRBJ2-6, with 7 bases lining up with TRBD1. The CDR3 spans 18 residues. V lost 2 bases, J lost 0 bases, and 7 bases stayed unmatched. Germline V lookup: CDR1 KGHSH, CDR2 LQKENI.

The chain employs TRBV5-1 and TRBJ1-2; possible D gene TRBD1, 6 bases. Trimming removed 4 bases from V and 6 bases from J, with 16 bases in between. The CDR3 sequence is 14 residues long. CDR1 SGHRS and CDR2 YFSETQ come from the germline V gene. The CDR3 DNA reads as TGCGCCAGCAGCGGCTCGGACAGCTTAAATGGCTACACCTTC. This sequence encodes CASSGSDSLNGYTF.

The chain has TRBV24-1 and TRBJ2-5, with a tentative D call TRBD1 (6 bases). CDR3 length equals 14 residues. Between the trimmed V and J ends, which lost 2 bases and 7 bases, there was a span of 13 bases. The germline CDR1 and CDR2 sequences are KGHDR and SFDVKD. The CDR3 spells CATSDSTGSRTQYF. Here the CDR3 DNA reads TGTGCCACCAGTGATTCTACAGGGAGTCGGACCCAGTACTTC.

This chain links TRBV7-3 with TRBJ1-1, with D maybe TRBD1 (6 bases). The CDR3 covers 15 residues. Trimming stripped 5 bases from V and 6 bases from J, with 19 bases between. Germline-derived CDR1 and CDR2 are SGHTA and FQGTGA. CDR3 sequence (DNA): TGTGCCAGCAGCCCCCATAAGGGAAACAGGGCTGAAGCTTTCTTT. Residues: CASSPHKGNRAEAFF.

This clone was seen more than once but under ten times. The chain is built from TRBV21-1 and TRBJ2-2; TRBD2 is the table's D call, not checked against the DNA. TRBV21-1 is described as a pseudogene. The CDR3 has 18 amino acids. CDR3 loop: CASSKRPEFPENTGELFF. CDR3 in DNA: TGTGCCAGCAGCAAGAGGCCGGAGTTCCCGGAGAACACCGGGGAGCTGTTTTTT.

CDR3 protein: CASSPQGAAGELFF. The CDR3, as DNA: TGTGCCAGCAGCCCACAGGGGGCTGCCGGGGAGCTGTTTTTT. The chain carries TRBV11-2 and TRBJ2-2; the match to TRBD1 covers 9 bases. Per the germline V gene, CDR1 is SGHAT and CDR2 is FQNNGV. V dropped 5 bases and J dropped 6; count of bases not matched to a gene: 4. This CDR3 spans 14 amino acids.

The rearrangement uses TRBV5-1 and TRBJ2-3; the D is unclear. Germline V gives CDR1 SGHRS, CDR2 YFSETQ. The germline V and J ends were trimmed by 0 bases and 6 bases, with 8 bases remaining between them. This CDR3 spans 13 amino acids. CDR3 in amino acids: CASSLGATDTQYF. The CDR3 DNA follows: TGCGCCAGCAGCTTGGGGGCTACGGATACGCAGTATTTT.

This clone has more than one count but fewer than ten. The chain is built from TRBV3-1 (or the pseudogene TRBV3-2) and TRBJ2-2, with D tentatively TRBD2 (6 bases). This CDR3 comprises 17 residues. Germline lookup yields CDR1 LGHDT and CDR2 YNNKEL (reference sequence). V was trimmed by 2 bases and J by 0 bases, leaving 13 bases between them. The CDR3 nucleotides are TGTGCCAGCAGCCAACTTGGGGGGACCGCGAACACCGGGGAGCTGTTTTTT. Translated: CASSQLGGTANTGELFF.

The chain has TRBV30 and TRBJ1-5, with 7 bases aligning to TRBD1. This CDR3 region has 14 residues. Trimming removed 5 bases from V and 5 bases from J; junction bases left unmatched: 9. The germline V gene encodes CDR1 GTSNPN and CDR2 SVGIG (reference sequence). The CDR3 loop is CAWSGTAGDQPQHF. In DNA, the CDR3 is TGTGCCTGGTCCGGGACAGCAGGGGATCAGCCCCAGCATTTT.

The chain employs TRBV5-3 and TRBJ1-2; D possibly corresponds to TRBD1 (6 bases). TRBV5-3 belongs to the ORF category, with a function that is uncertain. The ends were cut back, 7 bases at V and 4 bases at J, with 20 bases in the middle. CDR3 length: 15 residues. CDR3 nucleotide sequence: TGTGCCAGATACCCTCCCAACAGGGAGCCCTATGGCTACACCTTC. This codes for CARYPPNREPYGYTF.

The rearrangement uses TRBV5-5 and TRBJ2-7, with 8 nucleotides matching TRBD1. There are 14 residues in the CDR3. V dropped 4 bases and J dropped 3; count of bases not matched to a gene: 6. Looked up from germline, CDR1 is SGHKS and CDR2 is YYEKEE (reference sequence). CDR3 DNA: TGTGCCAGCAGCCCAAGGACAGGGAACTACGAGCAGTACTTC. Its protein product is CASSPRTGNYEQYF.

This sequence joins TRBV27 and TRBJ2-6, with a possible D match to TRBD1 (5 bases). The length of the CDR3 is 13 residues. CDR1 MNHEY and CDR2 SMNVEV come from the germline V gene (reference sequence). Trimming shortened V by 6 bases and J by 4 bases, and 7 bases separated the two germline ends. CDR3 amino acids: CASRGLGANVLTF. CDR3 in DNA: TGTGCCAGCAGGGGGCTAGGGGCCAACGTCCTGACTTTC.

The chain employs TRBV9 and TRBJ2-1; D might be TRBD1 (6 bases). Germline CDR1 is SGDLS and CDR2 is YYNGEE. This CDR3 comprises 13 residues. The V end was cut by 4 bases, the J end by 10 bases, with 15 bases between. The CDR3 coding sequence is TGTGCCAGCAGCTCCCACAGGGTACGCGAGCAGTTCTTC. Its translation: CASSSHRVREQFF.

The chain joins TRBV19 to TRBJ2-7; 7 nucleotides line up with TRBD1. Germline-derived CDR1 and CDR2 are LNHDA and SQIVND (reference sequence). Trimming removed 4 bases from V and 2 bases from J; junction bases left unmatched: 17. The CDR3 has 18 residues. The CDR3 DNA follows: TGTGCCAGTAGTACTTCTCACGCCTTCGGGACAGCTACCTACGAGCAGTACTTC. This translates into CASSTSHAFGTATYEQYF.

J is TRBJ1-6 and V is TRBV18, with a possible D match to TRBD1 (5 bases). Trimming cost V 2 bases and J 9 bases, with 14 bases left between them. The CDR3 extends over 15 amino acids. Germline V gives CDR1 KGHSH, CDR2 LQKENI. The CDR3 spells CASSPESGQGSPLHF. The CDR3 nucleotides read TGTGCCAGCTCACCAGAGTCCGGCCAGGGTTCACCCCTCCACTTT.

The rearrangement links TRBV3-1 (or the pseudogene TRBV3-2) to TRBJ2-5; the D gene is possibly TRBD1 (6 bases). The CDR3 is 16 amino acids. Germline V gives CDR1 LGHDT, CDR2 YNNKEL (reference sequence). V was clipped by 1 base and J by 1 base, with 13 bases between them. CDR3 loop: CASSQGGPTGQETQYF. The DNA of the CDR3 is TGTGCCAGCAGCCAAGGGGGGCCGACAGGCCAAGAGACCCAGTACTTC.

This clone was recorded only once. The chain recombines TRBV5-5 with TRBJ1-6, with unresolved D. The germline gives CDR1 SGHKS, CDR2 YYEKEE (reference sequence). With 2 bases removed from V and 6 bases from J, the gap between germline ends came to 6 bases. The CDR3 extends over 13 amino acids. CDR3 coding DNA: TGTGCCAGCAGCTTATACATTAATTCACCCCTCCACTTT. As protein: CASSLYINSPLHF.

The chain carries TRBV7-9 and TRBJ1-5; D might be TRBD1 (5 bases). The germline gives CDR1 SEHNR, CDR2 FQNEAQ (reference sequence). This CDR3 has 15 amino acids. V was cut by 1 base and J by 5 bases, with 12 bases left in between. CDR3 sequence reads: CASSLEGQGHQPQHF. Written as DNA, the CDR3 is TGTGCCAGCAGCTTAGAAGGGCAGGGCCATCAGCCCCAGCATTTT. Drawing the rest from reference TRBV7-9 and TRBJ1-5, the complete variable domain is DTGVSQNPRHKITKRGQNVTFRCDPISEHNRLYWYRQTLGQGPEFLTYFQNEAQLEKSRLLSDRFSAERPKGSFSTLEIQRTEQGDSAMYLCASSLEGQGHQPQHFGDGTRLSIL.

The rearrangement joins TRBV5-1 to TRBJ1-2; 7 nucleotides align to TRBD1. This CDR3 spans 14 amino acids. The germline CDR1 and CDR2 sequences are SGHRS and YFSETQ. V lost 4 bases, J lost 2 bases, and 5 bases stayed unmatched. CDR3 bases: TGCGCCAGCAGCCGCCAGGGGGAAAACTATGGCTACACCTTC. Residues: CASSRQGENYGYTF.